Below are 18 T cell receptor beta chains sequenced from a single sample in a study of cytotoxic CD8 clonotypes in ibrutinib-treated CLL. Here immunoSEQ multiplex PCR was the method, and the copy in TCRdb shows in-frame clones only, minus some. The sample has around 140,000 clones; around 84% are singletons. The sample consisted of PBMCs, taken after 36 months of ibrutinib treatment. The receptors stem from a human donor with chronic lymphocytic leukemia.

This chain's CDR3 is CASSLEYSNQPQHF. CDR3 nucleotides: TGTGCCAGCAGCTTAGAGTATAGCAATCAGCCCCAGCATTTT. This chain connects TRBV11-2 to TRBJ1-5; the D is unclear. CDR3 length: 14 residues. Trimming removed 0 bases from V and 0 bases from J, with 3 bases in between. The germline V gene has CDR1 SGHAT and CDR2 FQNNGV.

V and J are TRBV11-3 and TRBJ2-2; a possible D gene is TRBD2 (7 bases). Deletions cut 0 bases from V and 0 bases from J, with 11 bases between. CDR3 length: 17 residues. Per germline, CDR1 SGHNT and CDR2 YENEEA. This CDR3 is CASSLERGATNTGELFF. The CDR3 coding sequence is TGTGCCAGCAGCTTAGAACGGGGGGCCACGAACACCGGGGAGCTGTTTTTT.

V usage is TRBV1 and J usage is TRBJ2-7; TRBD2, the table's D call, was not compared with the DNA. TRBV1 is labeled a pseudogene. This CDR3 has 11 residues. In DNA, the CDR3 is TGCACCAGCAGCCATGCGGGCGAGCAGTACTTC. Translating it yields CTSSHAGEQYF.

Only one count was recorded for this clone. V is TRBV6-6 and J is TRBJ2-3; D ambiguous. CDR1 is MNHNY and CDR2 is SVGAGI in the germline V gene (reference sequence). The CDR3 extends over 13 amino acids. The V gene lost 0 bases and the J gene lost 2 bases, with 3 bases spanning the gap. The CDR3 reads CASSYSSTDTQYF. DNA of the CDR3: TGTGCCAGCAGTTACTCCTCCACAGATACGCAGTATTTT.

This chain joins TRBV5-6 and TRBJ1-2, with D hard to call. CDR1 and CDR2 (germline): SGHDT, YYEEEE. The V end lost 4 bases, the J end lost 5 bases, and 12 bases lay between the germline ends. The CDR3 sequence is 13 residues long. CDR3 loop: CASSRRDGYGYTF. The DNA of the CDR3 is TGTGCCAGCAGCCGACGTGACGGGTATGGCTACACCTTC.

The CDR3: CASSRSGQRTEKLFF. The DNA for the CDR3 is TGCGCCAGCAGCCGTTCAGGACAGAGAACTGAAAAACTGTTTTTT. The V gene is TRBV5-1, the J gene TRBJ1-4; D perhaps matches TRBD1 (6 bases). Germline CDR1 reads SGHRS; CDR2 reads YFSETQ. V lost 4 bases to trimming and J lost 7 bases, with 17 bases between them. The CDR3 has 15 residues.

CDR3 coding DNA: TGTGCCAGCAGTGAAAGCTCTAGCTCCTACAATGAGCAGTTCTTC. Its protein is CASSESSSSYNEQFF. The chain combines TRBV2 with TRBJ2-1; D is ambiguous. This CDR3 contains 15 residues. Germline loops: CDR1 SNHLY, CDR2 FYNNEI. V was clipped by 2 bases and J by 0 bases, with 8 bases between them.

This clone has a single count. V usage is TRBV27 and J usage is TRBJ1-4; D not resolved. The germline V and J ends were trimmed by 8 bases and 0 bases, with 16 bases remaining between them. The CDR3 loop spans 16 amino acids. In germline, CDR1 is MNHEY, CDR2 SMNVEV (reference sequence). This chain's CDR3 is CASGRTTRATNEKLFF. In DNA form, the CDR3 reads TGTGCCAGCGGCCGAACCACCAGAGCAACTAATGAAAAACTGTTTTTT.

This rearrangement joins TRBV5-8 to TRBJ2-7; D gene ambiguous. The CDR3 length is 11 residues. The ends were cut back, 3 bases at V and 0 bases at J, with 1 base in the middle. Germline values: CDR1 SGHTS, CDR2 YDEGEE. In DNA form, the CDR3 reads TGTGCCAGCAGCTCCTCCTACGAGCAGTACTTC. Its translation is CASSSSYEQYF.

V and J are TRBV2 and TRBJ1-5; D is unclear. This CDR3 is 15 amino acids long. The V gene's germline CDR1 is SNHLY and CDR2 FYNNEI. V lost 4 bases and J 1 base, leaving 11 bases between the germline ends. The CDR3 region has the DNA TGTGCCAGCAGTGTGAGCTTCCCAAGCAATCAGCCCCAGCATTTT. It specifies CASSVSFPSNQPQHF.

The CDR3 DNA reads TGTGCCAGCTCACCACCGGGACAGGGGGTCACCGGGGAGCTGTTTTTT. It translates to CASSPPGQGVTGELFF. The V call is TRBV18, the J call TRBJ2-2; 11 positions agree with TRBD1. The J segment lost 4 bases and the V segment lost 0 bases, leaving 1 base of the junction unmatched. The CDR3 totals 16 residues. The germline V gene encodes CDR1 KGHSH and CDR2 LQKENI. The full variable domain, completed using reference TRBV18 and TRBJ2-2, is NAGVMQNPRHLVRRRGQEARLRCSPMKGHSHVYWYRQLPEEGLKFMVYLQKENIIDESGMPKERFSAEFPKEGPSILRIQQVVRGDSAAYFCASSPPGQGVTGELFFGEGSRLTVL.

The gene calls are TRBV5-4 and TRBJ2-5, with D tentatively TRBD1 (7 bases). With 0 bases removed from V and 5 bases from J, the gap between germline ends came to 14 bases. Germline V gives CDR1 SGHNT, CDR2 YYREEE (reference sequence). This CDR3 has 15 amino acids. CDR3 loop: CASSLAPGGRETQYF. The CDR3 bases are TGTGCCAGCAGCTTGGCGCCAGGGGGGAGGGAGACCCAGTACTTC.

The chain combines TRBV5-4 with TRBJ1-2, with TRBD1 as a possible D gene (6 bases). CDR3 length: 14 residues. The ends were cut back, 4 bases at V and 1 base at J, with 11 bases in the middle. Germline values: CDR1 SGHNT, CDR2 YYREEE (reference sequence). Written as DNA, the CDR3 is TGTGCCAGCAGCCTGGACAGTTTTAACTATGGCTACACCTTC. Amino acids: CASSLDSFNYGYTF.

The rearrangement links TRBV12-5 to TRBJ1-4, with TRBD1 identical over 7 bases. From germline, CDR1 is LGHNT and CDR2 FRNRAP. This CDR3 is built from 14 residues. The V gene end was trimmed by 3 bases and the J gene end by 8 bases; junction bases not matched to a gene: 6. CDR3 DNA sequence: TGTGCTAGTGGTTTACTTGGACAGGTCGAAAAACTGTTTTTT. Protein sequence: CASGLLGQVEKLFF.

V is TRBV28 and J is TRBJ1-6; D gene ambiguous. Trimming took 8 bases from V and 0 from J, leaving 11 bases between them. The CDR3 extends over 15 amino acids. Germline CDR1 is MDHEN and CDR2 is SYDVKM. CDR3 sequence: CASADPFSYNSPLHF. CDR3 nucleotides: TGTGCCAGCGCGGACCCTTTCTCCTATAATTCACCCCTCCACTTT.

This clone was seen many times. This chain joins TRBV10-3 and TRBJ1-4; TRBD1 aligns across 10 bases. Germline assignment: CDR1 ENHRY and CDR2 SYGVKD. The V and J ends lost 6 bases and 6 bases, in that order; junction bases with no gene match: 4. The CDR3 consists of 14 residues. The CDR3 spells CAISPGTGDEKLFF. The CDR3 DNA reads as TGTGCCATCAGCCCCGGGACAGGGGATGAAAAACTGTTTTTT.

The chain joins TRBV6-1 to TRBJ1-5; 7 bases fit TRBD1. Per germline, CDR1 MNHNS and CDR2 SASEGT. Losses at the gene ends were 6 bases for V and 5 bases for J; bases not matched to a gene: 1. The CDR3 is 12 residues long. The CDR3 is CASRGGHQPQHF. The CDR3 bases are TGTGCCAGCAGAGGGGGCCATCAGCCCCAGCATTTT.

V usage is TRBV27 and J usage is TRBJ2-3; 10 nucleotides line up with TRBD1. J was trimmed by 8 bases and V by 2 bases; bases with no gene match: 7. This CDR3 has 15 residues. Germline CDR1 MNHEY, CDR2 SMNVEV (reference sequence). CDR3 amino acids: CASSLGSTGGSTQYF. The CDR3 bases are TGTGCCAGCAGTTTAGGATCGACAGGGGGCAGTACGCAGTATTTT.